A single sample gave rise to the 13 T cell receptor beta chains below, sequenced in a study of tumor-infiltrating lymphocytes in primary liver carcinoma. Starting from approximately 500 ng of total RNA, TCR beta cDNA was produced with a primer in the constant region. Library construction for TCR beta comprised three nested multiplex PCR rounds performed with slightly modified ARM-PCR. Rounds one and two of PCR, each of 10 cycles, were primed with TRBV1-TRBV30 forward primers and a C-beta reverse primer. TCRdb recomputed calls from the multiplex PCR reads with MiXCR, one row per CDR3 protein. The sample yields 35,000 to 45,000 distinct CDR3 sequences, around 75% seen once. From roughly 20-30 mg of unsorted bulk tissue, DNA and RNA were co-extracted together. Sequencing was done on a sample of tumor-adjacent normal liver tissue. All receptors derive from a woman in her twenties or thirties with primary liver carcinoma and hepatitis B virus infection.

Regarding this clonotype: The conserved closing phenylalanine or tryptophan is absent in this CDR3, likely reflecting a read error. The CDR3 sequence: CVGTQGGSGGYTS. CDR3 nucleotide sequence: TGTGTCGGCACTCAGGGGGGGAGTGGAGGCTACACCTCC. This rearrangement joins TRBV11-2 to TRBJ1-2; TRBD1 agrees at 7 bases. This CDR3 has 13 residues. Germline CDR1 is SGHAT and CDR2 is FQNNGV.

In this sample, this clonotype turned up many times. The chain employs TRBV12-3 or TRBV12-4 and TRBJ2-1; 10 nucleotides line up with TRBD2. V shed 5 bases and J 3 bases; nucleotides not matched to a gene: 10. This CDR3 has 17 amino acids. The CDR3 DNA is TGTGCCAGCAGTCGACGACGTATAGCGGGAGGCTACAATGAGCAGTTCTTC. It encodes CASSRRRIAGGYNEQFF.

The CDR3 coding sequence is TGCAGTGCTAGAGAGATGGGGTTAACCTACAATGAGCAGTTCTTC. This translates into CSAREMGLTYNEQFF. The chain couples TRBV20-1 to TRBJ2-1; D is ambiguous. This CDR3 region has 15 residues. V lost 0 bases and J lost 2, with 11 bases in between. CDR1 is DFQATT, CDR2 SNEGSKA, per germline (reference sequence).

As to this clonotype: An end of the junction differs from the germline gene, which may be a read error. The V and J genes are TRBV13 and TRBJ1-1; D is perhaps TRBD1 (6 bases). Germline V gene lookup returns CDR1 PRHDT and CDR2 FYEKMQ (reference sequence). The CDR3 loop spans 15 amino acids. DNA of the CDR3: TGTGCCAGCAGCCCCGCCGGGGAGGGGGGCACCGAAACTCTCTTT. This translates into CASSPAGEGGTETLF.

Concerning this clonotype: Because it lacks the conserved phenylalanine or tryptophan at the end, this CDR3 is likely a read error. The CDR3 nucleotides are TGTGCCAGCAGCTCTACGGGAAGGCCCTATGAGCAGTACTCC. Protein sequence: CASSSTGRPYEQYS. V gene TRBV11-2 combines with J gene TRBJ2-7, with D perhaps matching TRBD2 (5 bases). CDR1 is SGHAT and CDR2 is FQNNGV in the germline V gene. This CDR3 is built from 14 residues.

The table lists this clonotype with many counts. The rearrangement joins TRBV30 to TRBJ1-5; TRBD1 matches at 7 bases. J lost 10 bases, V lost 5 bases, and 14 bases had no gene match. CDR3 size: 14 residues. The V gene's germline CDR1 is GTSNPN and CDR2 SVGIG (reference sequence). The CDR3 region is CAWGVTGATFPQHF. The CDR3 DNA follows: TGTGCCTGGGGAGTTACAGGGGCAACCTTTCCCCAGCATTTT.

This clonotype has a count of ten or more. The chain uses TRBV30 and TRBJ2-2, with a weak D call TRBD1 (5 bases). CDR3 size: 14 residues. CDR1 is GTSNPN and CDR2 is SVGIG in the germline V gene (reference sequence). Trimming took off 4 bases at V and 1 base at J, with 10 bases between the two ends. The CDR3, as DNA: TGTGCCTGGATCCCCGACAGGAACACCGGGGAGCTGTTTTTT. Translating gives CAWIPDRNTGELFF.

Concerning this clonotype: Since a much larger clone is just one base distant, this may be a read error. The chain has TRBV28 and TRBJ2-3, with D unresolved. The germline V and J ends were trimmed by 2 bases and 3 bases, with 12 bases remaining between them. Germline loops: CDR1 MDHEN, CDR2 SYDVKM. The CDR3 is 15 residues long. The CDR3 DNA follows: TGTGCCAGCAGTTTAAGTCTGGTTGAGACAGATACGCAGTATTTT. It specifies CASSLSLVETDTQYF.

Of note for this clonotype: Sequence at one end of the junction differs from germline and may be a read error. The chain combines TRBV11-1 with TRBJ2-5, with TRBD1 as a possible D gene (5 bases). There are 14 residues in the CDR3. CDR1 and CDR2 (germline): SGHAT, FQDESV (reference sequence). CDR3 DNA sequence: TGTGCTAGCAGCTGGGCAAGGGGCGCTGGGACCCAGTACTTC. Amino acids: CASSWARGAGTQYF.

This clonotype was detected once. The conserved phenylalanine or tryptophan is not found at the CDR3 terminus, so this likely reflects a read error. The V gene is TRBV11-2, the J gene TRBJ2-7; D possibly corresponds to TRBD2 (5 bases). The ends were cut back, 6 bases at V and 4 bases at J, with 19 bases in the middle. The CDR3 runs to 15 residues. Germline V gives CDR1 SGHAT, CDR2 FQNNGV. For the CDR3, the DNA is TGTGCCAGCAGACGGGATAAAGCGGCCCCTTACGAGCAGTACCTC. Translating gives CASRRDKAAPYEQYL.

This clonotype was seen a single time. V is TRBV6-1 and J is TRBJ2-1; the D gene could be TRBD1 or TRBD2 (5 bases each). The CDR3 is made up of 14 amino acids. Germline assignment: CDR1 MNHNS and CDR2 SASEGT. V was clipped by 10 bases and J by 4 bases, with 17 bases between them. Written as DNA, the CDR3 is TGTGCCATCGGGGAGACAGCACGTTACAATGAGCAGTTCTTC. Translated: CAIGETARYNEQFF.

This clonotype has ten or more counts. The chain recombines TRBV7-9 with TRBJ2-1; D is ambiguous. V was cut by 5 bases and J by 8 bases, with 10 bases left in between. This CDR3 is 12 amino acids long. Germline V gene sequence: CDR1 SEHNR, CDR2 FQNEAQ (reference sequence). CDR3 loop: CASSVSGHEQFF. In nucleotides, the CDR3 is TGTGCCAGCAGCGTCTCCGGGCATGAGCAGTTCTTC.

Comments on this clonotype: Since a much larger clone is just one base distant, this may be a read error. The chain combines TRBV12-3 or TRBV12-4 with TRBJ1-1, with D unresolved. The CDR3 length is 15 residues. This CDR3 reads CASGFGTRENTGAFF. CDR3 nucleotide sequence: TGTGCCAGTGGTTTTGGTACAAGAGAGAACACTGGAGCTTTCTTT.